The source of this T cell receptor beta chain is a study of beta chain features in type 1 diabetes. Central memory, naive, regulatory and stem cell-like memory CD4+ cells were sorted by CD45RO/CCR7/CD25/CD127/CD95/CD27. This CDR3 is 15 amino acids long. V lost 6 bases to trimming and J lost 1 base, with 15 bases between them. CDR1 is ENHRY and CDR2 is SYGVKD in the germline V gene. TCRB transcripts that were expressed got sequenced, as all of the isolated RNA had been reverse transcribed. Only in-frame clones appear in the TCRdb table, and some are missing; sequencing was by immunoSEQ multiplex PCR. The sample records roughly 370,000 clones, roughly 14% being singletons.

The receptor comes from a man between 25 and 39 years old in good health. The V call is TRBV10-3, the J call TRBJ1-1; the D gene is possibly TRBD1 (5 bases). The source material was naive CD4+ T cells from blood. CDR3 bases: TGTGCCATCAGGGAAGGTGGGACCTCGAACACTGAAGCTTTCTTT. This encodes CAIREGGTSNTEAFF.